This T cell receptor beta chain was sequenced for a study of Graves' ophthalmopathy and Graves' hyperthyroidism. General observations from the study: In blood, most expanded thyroid clonotypes above 0.001 frequency were also detected.

Beta-chain TCR CDR3 regions were amplified from RNA transcripts. First-round RT-PCR relied on HTBI primers, and a second-round multiplex PCR came next. MiXCR, applied by TCRdb to the multiplex PCR reads, yields one record per CDR3 protein. The sample lists about 240,000 distinct CDR3 sequences, around 50% occurring once. Every ophthalmopathy donor presented moderate-to-severe activity, CAS ≥3, NOSPECS ≥4 and duration under 3 months. As to this clonotype: Its specificity is not known.

This sequence originates from an adult man with Graves' ophthalmopathy. The sequenced material came from peripheral blood.

The CDR3 nucleotides read TGTGCCATCAGTGAGTCCCATATAGGACAGTCTTACGAGCAGTACTTC. Its translation: CAISESHIGQSYEQYF. This chain connects TRBV10-3 to TRBJ2-7; tentatively, D is TRBD1 (6 bases). CDR1 is ENHRY, CDR2 SYGVKD, per germline. The CDR3 spans 16 residues. V lost 0 bases, J lost 4 bases, and 16 bases lay in between.